This TCR beta chain is from a study of CD8 T cells in Susac syndrome. Overall study findings and caveats: Regarding the TCR sequencing and HLA analysis, the study admitted that a relatively small number of individuals were involved.

RNA totalling about 0.45 to 1 ug underwent reverse transcription with random hexamers. Amplification of the TCR beta CDR3 was carried out by immunoSEQ multiplex PCR, which spanned a total of 54 Vbeta and 13 Jbeta segments. A single record per CDR3 protein comes from TCRdb applying MiXCR to the immunoSEQ multiplex PCR reads. The profile shows about 200,000 distinct CDR3 sequences, 90% to 96% of them singletons. Germline assignment: CDR1 MDHEN and CDR2 SYDVKM. There are 13 residues in the CDR3. Trimming took off 7 bases at V and 7 bases at J, with 13 bases between the two ends. From blood CD8+ and CD4+ T cells, the TCR beta chain was sequenced. TEMRA cells were enriched by FACS, while CD8+ and CD4+ T cells were obtained through a negative isolation that was performed magnetically. Turning to this clonotype: What it recognizes is unknown.

This sequence joins TRBV28 and TRBJ2-2, with a possible D match to TRBD1 (5 bases). The sequencing input was CD4+ T cells from PBMCs. The receptor's source is a human donor with multiple sclerosis. The chain's CDR3 is CASTESRVGELFF. As DNA, the CDR3 is TGTGCCAGCACCGAGAGCAGGGTCGGGGAGCTGTTTTTT.